Below are 17 T cell receptor beta chains sequenced from a single sample in a study of breast tumors, draining lymph nodes, adjacent tissues. Samples came from axillary lymph nodes draining the breast cancer. TCRdb itself ran the multiplex PCR reads through MiXCR, one entry per CDR3 protein. The sample lists approximately 230,000 distinct CDR3 sequences, around 34% occurring once. Material for sequencing was axillary lymph node tissue. The receptors stem from a female donor with breast cancer. Some clones in this sample may be carry-over from other donors' samples.

CDR3 protein: CASSFAEGAGGYTF. Here the CDR3 DNA reads TGTGCCAGCAGTTTCGCGGAGGGGGCTGGAGGCTACACCTTC. This sequence joins TRBV12-3 or TRBV12-4 and TRBJ1-2; TRBD1 matches 7 bases. There are 14 residues in the CDR3. V was pared by 3 bases and J by 8 bases, with 9 bases of the junction left unmatched.

Comment on this clonotype: No conserved phenylalanine or tryptophan ends this CDR3, so it is likely a read error. The limits of the CDR3 on the DNA are not certain, so only TCRdb's listed CDR3 is given. V and J are TRBV20-1 and TRBJ2-3; the table's D call, TRBD1, was not checked against the DNA. The CDR3 is made up of 11 amino acids, end residues included. Germline values: CDR1 DFQATT, CDR2 SNEGSKA (reference sequence). This CDR3 is CSATRDRGEFY.

The sample holds many counts of this clonotype. This rearrangement joins TRBV7-9 to TRBJ1-4, with TRBD1 as a possible D gene (5 bases). The CDR3 runs 16 residues. V lost 5 bases and J lost 8, with 21 bases in between. From germline, CDR1 is SEHNR and CDR2 FQNEAQ (reference sequence). The CDR3 here is CASSPPSYVREEKLFF. CDR3 nucleotides: TGTGCCAGCAGCCCCCCTTCATATGTCAGGGAAGAAAAACTGTTTTTT.

This clonotype was detected many times. The chain carries TRBV10-1 and TRBJ2-7; D is perhaps TRBD2 (5 bases). Germline CDR1 WNHNN, CDR2 SYGVQD (reference sequence). Trimming left V 0 bases short and J 4 bases short, with 10 bases between. CDR3 size: 14 residues. CDR3 sequence (DNA): TGCGCCAGCAGTGAGTCGGGAGCAAGGTACGAGCAGTACTTC. Its protein is CASSESGARYEQYF.

This clonotype came up once. V gene TRBV10-3 combines with J gene TRBJ1-2; tentatively, D is TRBD1 (5 bases). CDR3 length equals 15 residues. Trimming removed 8 bases at V and 4 bases at J, with 20 bases between. Germline V gene sequence: CDR1 ENHRY, CDR2 SYGVKD. The CDR3 reads CAIWGRGTDRYGYTF. For the CDR3, the DNA is TGTGCCATCTGGGGCCGGGGTACGGATCGCTATGGCTACACCTTC.

In its sample, this clonotype was seen many times. V is TRBV20-1 and J is TRBJ2-1; D may be TRBD2 (6 bases). V lost 5 bases, J lost 8 bases, and 22 bases lay in between. Germline-derived CDR1 and CDR2 are DFQATT and SNEGSKA (reference sequence). The CDR3 extends over 15 amino acids. The CDR3 DNA is TGCAGTGCTGGGGGATTTACGGAGGGTCGCGATGAGCAGTTCTTC. Translating it yields CSAGGFTEGRDEQFF.

This clonotype was seen a handful of times. A read error likely explains this, since a far larger clone differs by one base. Lacking the conserved final phenylalanine or tryptophan, this CDR3 likely reflects a read error. The V gene is TRBV7-7, the J gene TRBJ2-5, with TRBD2 matching over 7 bases. The germline CDR1 and CDR2 sequences are SSHAT and FNYEAQ (reference sequence). The CDR3 is 14 residues long. The CDR3 DNA reads as TGTGCTAGCAGTCTCAAGCGGGGCGGAGAGACCCAGTACCTC. Protein: CASSLKRGGETQYL.

This clonotype was observed at least ten times. J is TRBJ1-2 and V is TRBV7-2; no definite D call. Per germline, CDR1 SGHTA and CDR2 FQGNSA. The ends were cut back, 1 base at V and 4 bases at J, with 16 bases in the middle. There are 16 residues in the CDR3. CDR3 sequence reads: CASSLEGSAATYGYTF. CDR3 DNA sequence: TGTGCCAGCAGCTTAGAGGGATCCGCCGCCACCTATGGCTACACCTTC.

Worth noting for this clonotype: As the CDR3 is not closed by the conserved phenylalanine or tryptophan, this likely results from a read error. The rearrangement joins TRBV6-2 or TRBV6-3 to TRBJ1-2, with 8 bases matching TRBD1. The V gene end was trimmed by 9 bases and the J gene end by 1 base; junction bases not matched to a gene: 10. Germline loops: CDR1 MNHEY, CDR2 SVGEGT. This CDR3 region has 15 residues. The CDR3 bases are TGTGCCAGTGGGACAGGCGAAAACCTTAACTATGGCTACACCCTC. The encoded protein is CASGTGENLNYGYTL.

There are many counts of this clonotype. The chain joins TRBV7-6 to TRBJ2-1; TRBD2 matches at 13 bases. The CDR3 covers 15 residues. Germline V gives CDR1 SGHVS, CDR2 FNYEAQ. V lost 5 bases and J lost 8; bases outside the gene matches: 6. Written as DNA, the CDR3 is TGTGCCAGCAGCACGCGGACTAGCGGGAGCCATGAGCAGTTCTTC. This codes for CASSTRTSGSHEQFF. Drawing the rest from reference TRBV7-6 and TRBJ2-1, the complete variable domain is GAGVSQSPRYKVTKRGQDVALRCDPISGHVSLYWYRQALGQGPEFLTYFNYEAQQDKSGLPNDRFSAERPEGSISTLTIQRTEQRDSAMYRCASSTRTSGSHEQFFGPGTRLTVL.

This clonotype was recorded a few times. This chain links TRBV6-2 or TRBV6-3 with TRBJ1-2, with 8 bases that match TRBD1. The CDR3 covers 16 residues. Unmatched junction bases numbered 10, after V lost 5 bases and J lost 2 bases. The V gene's germline CDR1 is MNHEY and CDR2 SVGEGT. CDR3 loop: CASSTGQGKLNYGYTF. CDR3 nucleotide sequence: TGTGCCAGCAGTACCGGACAGGGAAAATTGAACTATGGCTACACCTTC.

This clonotype came up many times. The rearrangement joins TRBV12-5 to TRBJ2-3, with D perhaps matching TRBD1 or TRBD2 (6 bases each). Trimming removed 0 bases at V and 3 bases at J, with 7 bases between. Germline V CDR1 and CDR2: LGHNT, FRNRAP. This CDR3 comprises 14 residues. The DNA for the CDR3 is TGTGCTAGTGGTTTGGTAGGGGGGACAGATACGCAGTATTTT. It specifies CASGLVGGTDTQYF.

Concerning this clonotype: This may stem from a read error, because a much larger clone lies one nucleotide away. The chain carries TRBV19 and TRBJ2-1; 9 bases fit TRBD2. Germline V gives CDR1 LNHDA, CDR2 SQIVND (reference sequence). CDR3 size: 18 residues. The V segment lost 8 bases and the J segment 5 bases; nucleotides outside the gene matches: 19. The CDR3 loop is CASGRTEILAGVNNEQFF. The CDR3 DNA sequence: TGTGCCAGTGGCCGGACAGAAATTTTAGCGGGAGTTAACAATGAGCAGTTCTTC.

Concerning this clonotype: A much larger clone lies one base from this, so it may be a read error. The V call is TRBV5-4, the J call TRBJ2-7, with 7 bases fitting TRBD1. The ends lost 6 bases at V and 5 bases at J; junction bases unmatched: 11. This CDR3 is built from 14 residues. CDR1 SGHNT and CDR2 YYREEE come from the germline V gene (reference sequence). CDR3 nucleotide sequence: TGTGCCAGCACCTCGGGGACAGTGGTGGACGAGCAGTACTTC. It is translated as CASTSGTVVDEQYF.

This clonotype appeared many times. The rearrangement uses TRBV18 and TRBJ1-5; 7 nucleotides match TRBD1. This CDR3 comprises 16 residues. The ends lost 4 bases at V and 2 bases at J; junction bases unmatched: 8. Germline assignment: CDR1 KGHSH and CDR2 LQKENI. Written as DNA, the CDR3 is TGTGCCAGCTCACTGTCCCGGGACAGACGCAATCAGCCCCAGCATTTT. Protein: CASSLSRDRRNQPQHF.

The sample holds many counts of this clonotype. This chain joins TRBV29-1 and TRBJ1-3; 9 bases align to TRBD1. CDR1 and CDR2 (germline): SQVTM, ANQGSEA. The CDR3 is made up of 14 amino acids. The junction had 11 bases not matched to a gene; V was cut back by 7 bases and J by 7 bases. The chain's CDR3 is CSAGEQGAWNTIYF. CDR3 nucleotide sequence: TGCAGCGCTGGAGAACAGGGGGCTTGGAACACCATATATTTT.

Ten or more counts support this clonotype. The chain is built from TRBV11-2 and TRBJ2-3; D not resolved. V lost 5 bases and J lost 2, with 5 bases in between. The length of the CDR3 is 12 residues. Germline CDR1 reads SGHAT; CDR2 reads FQNNGV. The CDR3 is CASSADTDTQYF. The CDR3 bases are TGTGCCAGCAGCGCGGACACAGATACGCAGTATTTT.